A single sample gave rise to the 5 T cell receptor beta chains below, sequenced in a study of T cells after yellow fever vaccination. One entry per CDR3 protein, called by TCRdb with MiXCR from the 5' RACE reads. This sample has 300,000 to 400,000 distinct CDR3 sequences, with under 15% found just once. Sequences were derived from CD4+ T cells sorted from PBMCs, sampled 15 days after the yellow fever booster vaccination. The source of these receptors is a man in his late teens or twenties who received the YFV17D yellow fever vaccine.

This clonotype was seen more than once but under ten times. The V call is TRBV27, the J call TRBJ2-2, with D perhaps TRBD1 (5 bases). The CDR3 is made up of 16 amino acids. V lost 1 base and J lost 3, with 12 bases in between. Germline lookup yields CDR1 MNHEY and CDR2 SMNVEV (reference sequence). The CDR3 bases are TGTGCCAGCAGTTTATATCAGGGTCGGTACACCGGGGAGCTGTTTTTT. This translates into CASSLYQGRYTGELFF.

This chain connects TRBV5-1 to TRBJ2-5; 8 bases are a match to TRBD2. This CDR3 region has 15 residues. With 0 bases clipped from V and 5 bases from J, the junction kept 6 bases outside the gene matches. Germline loops: CDR1 SGHRS, CDR2 YFSETQ. The CDR3 DNA reads TGCGCCAGCAGCTTGGTTCGCGGGGGGATCGAGACCCAGTACTTC. It yields the protein CASSLVRGGIETQYF.

The chain combines TRBV29-1 with TRBJ2-7; 12 nucleotides align to TRBD2. CDR3 size: 14 residues. The junction had 5 bases not matched to a gene; V was cut back by 7 bases and J by 1 base. Germline assignment: CDR1 SQVTM and CDR2 ANQGSEA. As DNA, the CDR3 is TGCAGCGCGACAGGACTAGCGGGGTCCTACGAGCAGTACTTC. The encoded protein is CSATGLAGSYEQYF.

The genes are TRBV7-2 and TRBJ1-6, with a possible D match to TRBD1 (5 bases). V lost 1 base, J lost 9 bases, and 10 bases lay in between. The CDR3 runs to 14 residues. Germline assignment: CDR1 SGHTA and CDR2 FQGNSA. The CDR3 bases are TGTGCCAGCAGCTTAGTTGGTGGGGGTTCACCCCTCCACTTT. Its translation is CASSLVGGGSPLHF.

The chain is built from TRBV11-3 and TRBJ2-1, with 8 bases lining up with TRBD2. Per germline, CDR1 SGHNT and CDR2 YENEEA. The CDR3 runs to 15 residues. Losses at the gene ends were 5 bases for V and 4 bases for J; bases not matched to a gene: 7. DNA for the CDR3: TGTGCCAGCAGCCGGGGGGGGACACTATACAATGAGCAGTTCTTC. Its translation is CASSRGGTLYNEQFF. The whole variable domain, remainder taken from reference TRBV11-3 and TRBJ2-1, is EAGVVQSPRYKIIEKKQPVAFWCNPISGHNTLYWYLQNLGQGPELLIRYENEEAVDDSQLPKDRFSAERLKGVDSTLKIQPAELGDSAVYLCASSRGGTLYNEQFFGPGTRLTVL.